Shown below are 20 T cell receptor beta chains from a single sample sequenced in a study of T cells in Graves' hyperthyroidism and ophthalmopathy. Template material for amplifying TCR beta CDR3 regions consisted of RNA transcripts. An initial round of RT-PCR targeting the TCR CDR3 relied on the HTBI primer set. TCRdb redid the calling of the multiplex PCR reads with MiXCR, one entry per CDR3 protein. The sample includes 800,000 or so distinct CDR3 sequences, around 39% of them seen just once. Sequencing was carried out using blood. These receptors were obtained from a man between 18 and 29 years old with Graves' hyperthyroidism.

The rearrangement links TRBV10-3 to TRBJ1-1; D uncertain. V was pared by 2 bases and J by 1 base, with 8 bases between. CDR3 length: 14 amino acids. Germline V lookup: CDR1 ENHRY, CDR2 SYGVKD. Here the CDR3 reads CAISEGAENTEAFF. The CDR3 DNA reads TGTGCCATCAGTGAGGGAGCTGAGAACACTGAAGCTTTCTTT.

The gene calls are TRBV7-9 and TRBJ1-3; 8 positions match TRBD1. V trimming: 5 bases; J trimming: 0 bases; junction bases outside the gene matches: 3. CDR3 length equals 15 residues. The germline CDR1 and CDR2 sequences are SEHNR and FQNEAQ (reference sequence). In DNA, the CDR3 is TGTGCCAGCAGCGGGGGACAGGCCTCTGGAAACACCATATATTTT. Translated, it gives CASSGGQASGNTIYF.

The chain links TRBV29-1 to TRBJ1-2, with 7 bases that match TRBD1. The CDR3 consists of 13 residues. V was clipped by 7 bases and J by 7 bases; unmatched bases: 12. The germline V gene encodes CDR1 SQVTM and CDR2 ANQGSEA. CDR3 protein: CSAPGRTGGGYTF. The CDR3 coding sequence is TGCAGCGCTCCGGGAAGGACAGGCGGTGGCTACACCTTC.

This clonotype has only a few counts. V is TRBV9 and J is TRBJ1-2; TRBD1 matches at 11 bases. The CDR3 spans 16 residues. The V gene's germline CDR1 is SGDLS and CDR2 YYNGEE. The ends lost 0 bases at V and 5 bases at J; junction bases unmatched: 6. The CDR3: CASSVDGTGGWYGYTF. The CDR3 DNA is TGTGCCAGCAGCGTAGACGGGACAGGGGGGTGGTATGGCTACACCTTC.

This clonotype was recorded many times. The chain uses TRBV10-2 and TRBJ1-6; D remains ambiguous. The germline V gene encodes CDR1 WSHSY and CDR2 SAAADI. V was cut by 3 bases and J by 10 bases, with 7 bases left in between. CDR3 length: 12 residues. Here the CDR3 reads CASSETSSPLHF. The CDR3 nucleotides read TGCGCCAGCAGTGAAACCTCATCACCCCTCCACTTT.

This clonotype has just one count. The genes are TRBV29-1 and TRBJ2-5, with 12 bases that match TRBD2. The CDR3 runs 15 residues. The V and J ends lost 3 bases and 5 bases, in that order; junction bases with no gene match: 7. Germline V gene lookup returns CDR1 SQVTM and CDR2 ANQGSEA. The CDR3, as DNA: TGCAGCGTTGAGGGCGGGACTAGCGGGTTGGAGACCCAGTACTTC. Residues: CSVEGGTSGLETQYF.

In its sample, this clonotype was seen many times. V and J are TRBV7-9 and TRBJ1-2; 8 bases are a match to TRBD1. This CDR3 contains 15 residues. The germline V gene encodes CDR1 SEHNR and CDR2 FQNEAQ (reference sequence). Trimming cost V 5 bases and J 4 bases; bases outside gene matches: 9. CDR3: CASSVDRATAYGYTF. CDR3 nucleotides: TGTGCCAGCAGCGTGGACAGGGCGACTGCCTATGGCTACACCTTC.

The CDR3 reads CASSSRMDTRDGYTF. CDR3 DNA sequence: TGTGCCAGCAGTTCGAGAATGGACACAAGGGATGGCTACACCTTC. The chain has TRBV6-5 and TRBJ1-2; D is perhaps TRBD1 (5 bases). The V gene lost 4 bases and the J gene lost 6 bases, with 18 bases spanning the gap. The CDR3 has 15 amino acids. Germline CDR1 is MNHEY and CDR2 is SVGAGI.

Remarks on this clonotype: One base away lies a much larger clone, so this may be a sequencing read error. The rearrangement links TRBV2 to TRBJ2-5, with D perhaps TRBD1 or TRBD2 (5 bases each). The CDR3 consists of 15 residues. The V end was cut by 3 bases, the J end by 4 bases, with 15 bases between. Germline CDR1 is SNHLY and CDR2 is FYNNEI. In nucleotides, the CDR3 is TGTGCCAGCAGTGATAGGTCGGGGCCAACAGAGACCCAGTACTTC. The encoded protein is CASSDRSGPTETQYF.

The chain recombines TRBV20-1 with TRBJ1-1; D is possibly TRBD1 (5 bases). V was pared by 8 bases and J by 6 bases, with 16 bases between. The CDR3 contains 12 residues. The germline V gene has CDR1 DFQATT and CDR2 SNEGSKA (reference sequence). For the CDR3, the DNA is TGCAGTTGTCTCGGATGGGGCGCTGAAGCTTTCTTT. Amino acid sequence: CSCLGWGAEAFF.

This chain links TRBV6-5 with TRBJ2-2; 7 bases align to TRBD1. The V and J ends lost 8 bases and 9 bases, in that order; junction bases with no gene match: 6. The germline V gene has CDR1 MNHEY and CDR2 SVGAGI. The CDR3 is 12 residues long. The CDR3 nucleotides read TGTGCCAGCCAACAGGGGATTTGGGAGCTGTTTTTT. Protein product: CASQQGIWELFF.

With regard to this clonotype: The DNA is omitted, as the CDR3 cannot be located on it reliably, and the CDR3 follows TCRdb's listing. The genes are TRBV29-1 and TRBJ2-2. The germline gives CDR1 SQVTM, CDR2 ANQGSEA. The CDR3 is 9 residues long, ends included. The CDR3 reads CSAAGSCFF.

This sequence joins TRBV20-1 and TRBJ2-5; D assignment may be TRBD1 or TRBD2 (5 bases each). This CDR3 spans 13 amino acids. Germline V gene data show CDR1 as DFQATT and CDR2 as SNEGSKA (reference sequence). The ends were cut back, 4 bases at V and 5 bases at J, with 14 bases in the middle. This CDR3 reads CSAKMGVEETQYF. CDR3 DNA sequence: TGCAGTGCTAAGATGGGGGTGGAGGAGACCCAGTACTTC.

In its sample, this clonotype was seen many times. This chain connects TRBV2 to TRBJ1-1, with 7 bases identical to TRBD1. There are 12 residues in the CDR3. Germline loops: CDR1 SNHLY, CDR2 FYNNEI. The V gene end was trimmed by 4 bases and the J gene end by 8 bases; junction bases not matched to a gene: 4. The CDR3 DNA reads TGTGCCAGCAGTGGACAGGGATGGGAAGCTTTCTTT. It yields the protein CASSGQGWEAFF.

This clonotype has a single count. V gene TRBV29-1 combines with J gene TRBJ2-7; 9 bases agree with TRBD1. V trimming: 6 bases; J trimming: 3 bases; junction bases outside the gene matches: 9. Per the germline V gene, CDR1 is SQVTM and CDR2 is ANQGSEA. The CDR3 is made up of 14 amino acids. The CDR3 protein is CSVVPRQGGYEQYF. The CDR3, as DNA: TGCAGCGTCGTCCCGAGACAGGGGGGCTACGAGCAGTACTTC.

This clonotype was detected only a few times. The genes are TRBV7-2 and TRBJ1-1; D is undetermined. This CDR3 has 14 residues. Per the germline V gene, CDR1 is SGHTA and CDR2 is FQGNSA. The V end lost 0 bases, the J end lost 10 bases, and 15 bases lay between the germline ends. Here the CDR3 reads CASSLAGGLGGAFF. CDR3 sequence (DNA): TGTGCCAGCAGCTTAGCGGGCGGCCTGGGAGGAGCTTTCTTT.

This clonotype was counted between two and nine times. It may be a read error: a sequence one base away is much more abundant. The V call is TRBV5-1, the J call TRBJ1-2; no definite D call. This CDR3 contains 12 residues. Germline V gene data show CDR1 as SGHRS and CDR2 as YFSETQ. V shed 0 bases and J shed 8 bases, with 8 bases lying between them. The CDR3 region has the DNA TGCGCCAGCAGCTTGGGCAGGTTGGGCTACACCTTC. It specifies CASSLGRLGYTF.

The V and J genes are TRBV29-1 and TRBJ2-5; D may be TRBD1 or TRBD2 (5 bases each). The CDR3 sequence is 13 residues long. Germline V CDR1 and CDR2: SQVTM, ANQGSEA. The V end lost 4 bases, the J end lost 4 bases, and 13 bases lay between the germline ends. CDR3 DNA: TGCAGCGTTGCAGGCGTGAGGGGAGAGACCCAGTACTTC. Protein: CSVAGVRGETQYF. Together with reference TRBV29-1 and TRBJ2-5, the CDR3 gives the full variable domain: SAVISQKPSRDICQRGTSLTIQCQVDSQVTMMFWYRQQPGQSLTLIATANQGSEATYESGFVIDKFPISRPNLTFSTLTVSNMSPEDSSIYLCSVAGVRGETQYFGPGTRLLVL.

This clonotype appeared a few times. The chain links TRBV7-8 to TRBJ1-3; D unresolved. From germline, CDR1 is SGHVS and CDR2 FQNEAQ. V was pared by 5 bases and J by 3 bases, with 17 bases between. This CDR3 contains 16 residues. Written as DNA, the CDR3 is TGTGCCAGCAGCCAAGGACTAGCGGGATATGGAAACACCATATATTTT. Translating gives CASSQGLAGYGNTIYF. Using reference TRBV7-8 and TRBJ1-3 for the parts outside the CDR3, the full variable domain is GAGVSQSPRYKVAKRGQDVALRCDPISGHVSLFWYQQALGQGPEFLTYFQNEAQLDKSGLPSDRFFAERPEGSVSTLKIQRTQQEDSAVYLCASSQGLAGYGNTIYFGEGSWLTVV.

Written as DNA, the CDR3 is TGTGCCAGTACCAATAGCGGGGATTCACCCCTCCACTTT. Its translation is CASTNSGDSPLHF. The chain is built from TRBV19 and TRBJ1-6, with no clear D. V was cut by 7 bases and J by 8 bases, with 12 bases left in between. The CDR3 is made up of 13 amino acids. The germline CDR1 and CDR2 sequences are LNHDA and SQIVND (reference sequence).